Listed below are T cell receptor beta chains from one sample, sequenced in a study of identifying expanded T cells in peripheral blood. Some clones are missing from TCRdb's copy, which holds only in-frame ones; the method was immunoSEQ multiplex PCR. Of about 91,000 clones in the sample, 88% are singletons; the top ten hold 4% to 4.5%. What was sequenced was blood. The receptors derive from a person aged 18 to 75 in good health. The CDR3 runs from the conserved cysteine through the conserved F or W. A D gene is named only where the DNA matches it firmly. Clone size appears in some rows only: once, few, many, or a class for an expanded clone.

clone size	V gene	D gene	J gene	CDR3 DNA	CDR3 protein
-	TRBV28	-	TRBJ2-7	TGTGCCAGCAGTTTTCCGGCCGAGGACACTTACTACGAGCAGTACTTC	CASSFPAEDTYYEQYF
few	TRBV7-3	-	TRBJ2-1	TGTGCCAGCAGCTCGGCGACCTCTTCTGAGCAGTTCTTC	CASSSATSSEQFF
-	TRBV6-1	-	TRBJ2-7	TGTGCCAGCAGTGTCGGAGAAGGGGGCGCGGGAGAGCAGTACTTC	CASSVGEGGAGEQYF
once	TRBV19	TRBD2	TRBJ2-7	TGTGCCAGTAGTACTAGCGGCTACGAGCAGTACTTC	CASSTSGYEQYF
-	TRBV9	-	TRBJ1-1	TGTGCCAGCAGCCCCTCCGGGACTTTAGACACTGAAGCTTTCTTT	CASSPSGTLDTEAFF
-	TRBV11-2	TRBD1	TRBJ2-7	TGTGCCAGCAGCATAACCGGGACAGGGTACGGTGACGAGCAGTACTTC	CASSITGTGYGDEQYF
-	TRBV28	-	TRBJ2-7	TGTGCCAGCAGTATTTCCGGGCAGGGAGCCTCCGAGCAGTACTTC	CASSISGQGASEQYF
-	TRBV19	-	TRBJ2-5	TGTGCCAGTAGCAGGGATCGGGACGGAGAGGAGACCCAGTACTTC	CASSRDRDGEETQYF
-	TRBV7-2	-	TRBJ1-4	TGTGCCAGCAGCTTAGTTGTCGCAGCGGGGAATGGTGAAAAACTGTTTTTT	CASSLVVAAGNGEKLFF
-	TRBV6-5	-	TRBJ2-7	TGTGCCAGCAGTTACTCGCCAGGCGCCGTCTACGAGCAGTACTTC	CASSYSPGAVYEQYF
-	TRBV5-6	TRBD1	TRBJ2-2	TGTGCCAGCAGCTTACCCGCCTGGACAGGGGGAGGGACCGGGGAGCTGTTTTTT	CASSLPAWTGGGTGELFF
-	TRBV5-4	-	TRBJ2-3	TGTGCCAGCAGCTTGGGGCGCGGCGATACGCAGTATTTT	CASSLGRGDTQYF
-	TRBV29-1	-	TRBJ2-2	TGCAGCGTTGGACTAGGAGCGACCGGGGAGCTGTTTTTT	CSVGLGATGELFF
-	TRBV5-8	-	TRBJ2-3	TGTGCCAGCAGCCGCACAGATACGCAGTATTTT	CASSRTDTQYF
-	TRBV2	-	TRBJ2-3	TGTGCCAGCAGGGTCACAGATACGCAGTATTTT	CASRVTDTQYF
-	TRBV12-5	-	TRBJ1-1	TGTGCTAGTGGTTTGGAAGACACTGAAGCTTTCTTT	CASGLEDTEAFF
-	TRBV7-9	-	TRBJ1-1	TGTGCCAGCAGCGAATTAGAAGCTTTCTTT	CASSELEAFF
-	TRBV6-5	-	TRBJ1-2	TGTGCCAGCAGTTACCAACGATCAGGGAACTATGGCTACACCTTC	CASSYQRSGNYGYTF
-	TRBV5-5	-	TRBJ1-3	TGTGCCAGCAGCTTGGACAGCCGGCTGACCATATATTTT	CASSLDSRLTIYF
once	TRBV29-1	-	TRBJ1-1	TGCAGCGTTGCCATGGCCCCAGTTAACACTGAAGCTTTCTTT	CSVAMAPVNTEAFF
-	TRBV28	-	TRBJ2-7	TGTGCCAGCAGTCCCAGGGAACCCTACGAGCAGTACTTC	CASSPREPYEQYF
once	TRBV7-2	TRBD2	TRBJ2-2	TGTGCCAGCAGCCCTTTAGCGGGGGCGAACACCGGGGAGCTGTTTTTT	CASSPLAGANTGELFF
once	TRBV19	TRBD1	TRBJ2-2	TGTGCCAGTAGAGGGGACAGGGACACCGGGGAGCTGTTTTTT	CASRGDRDTGELFF
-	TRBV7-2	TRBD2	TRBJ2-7	TGTGCCAGCAGCTTAAACCTCCAACTTAGCGGGGCCTACGAGCAGTACTTC	CASSLNLQLSGAYEQYF
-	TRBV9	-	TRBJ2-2	TGTGCCAGCAGCGTAGATGCAGGGATGGCCACCGGGGAGCTGTTTTTT	CASSVDAGMATGELFF
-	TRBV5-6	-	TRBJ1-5	TGTGCCAGCAGCTTGCGGGGAACGGGGAATCAGCCCCAGCATTTT	CASSLRGTGNQPQHF
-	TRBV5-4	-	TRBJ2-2	TGTGCCAGCAGCTCGATGACCTTCAGCACCGGGGAGCTGTTTTTT	CASSSMTFSTGELFF
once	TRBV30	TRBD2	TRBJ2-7	TGTGCCTGGAGCCCAACTAGCGGCTATTACGAGCAGTACTTC	CAWSPTSGYYEQYF